This entry describes one T cell receptor (beta chain). Its antigen is not known. Produced via immunoSEQ multiplex PCR; TCRdb's table is partial and in-frame only. The data hold tens of thousands of clones, with over 60% observed a single time. The germline V gene has CDR1 GTSNPN and CDR2 SVGIG (reference sequence). V shed 1 base, J shed 8 bases, and the junction held 7 bases outside the gene matches. This CDR3 has 14 residues. Every patient had relapsed following autologous stem cell transplantation, and cohorts differed in brentuximab vedotin exposure. The record originates from a study of PD-1 blockade in classical Hodgkin lymphoma. Points from the study as a whole: For complete responders, baseline diversity was comparable to that of newly diagnosed patients. While CD8+ TCR diversity did not rise significantly by C4D1, CD4+ TCR diversity did. As was reported, newly diagnosed patients showed lower baseline TCR diversity than healthy donors did.

The sample in question was peripheral blood mononuclear cells (PBMCs), obtained at baseline. This receptor was taken from a human donor with classical Hodgkin lymphoma. The chain links TRBV30 to TRBJ1-4; TRBD1 matches 7 bases. CDR3 loop: CAWSGQGVREKLFF. The DNA for the CDR3 is TGTGCCTGGAGTGGACAGGGAGTTCGGGAAAAACTGTTTTTT.